The sequence of this TCR beta chain was determined in a study of radiation and T cells in renal cell carcinoma. The assay was immunoSEQ multiplex PCR, and TCRdb's table has in-frame clones only and misses some. The sample yields 110,000 to 150,000 clones, 83% seen once. Documented time point: baseline pretreatment blood. Indicated treatment: 15 Gy SBRT to primary tumor, nephrectomy 4 weeks later. The specimen comprised blood, sampled from a patient whose treatment included radiotherapy and nephrectomy. The clonotype was recovered from a woman aged 50 to 65 with renal cell carcinoma.

In DNA form, the CDR3 reads TGTGCCAGCAGCCTGAGGGGTGGCACTGAAGCTTTCTTT. Translated: CASSLRGGTEAFF. The rearrangement links TRBV5-5 to TRBJ1-1; D possibly corresponds to TRBD1 (5 bases). Trimming cost V 4 bases and J 4 bases, with 11 bases left between them. The CDR3 runs to 13 residues. CDR1 SGHKS and CDR2 YYEKEE come from the germline V gene (reference sequence).